This T cell receptor (beta chain) emerged from a study of T-cell reconstitution after alpha-beta-depleted transplantation in children. This clonotype was seen at least ten times. Its antigen is currently unknown. Regarding the study as a whole: Reportedly, only several hundred clones from non-depleted graft cells drove alpha-beta T-cell counts at about two months. T-cell numbers and diversity one year post-transplant derived largely from freshly generated T cells. Surviving recipient T cells and thymic progenitors underlay high day-60 TCRbeta diversity in some patients.

Unique molecular identifiers were used to barcode this TCRbeta library. TCRdb re-called the PCR reads through MiXCR, storing one row per CDR3 protein. The sample records around 110,000 distinct CDR3 sequences, 10% to 13% being singletons. This receptor was taken from a boy aged 2 to 10 with acute lymphoblastic leukemia, due to receive a stem cell transplant. The source material was PBMCs, sampled before TCRalphabeta/CD19-depleted stem cell transplant.

CDR3 residues: CASSQPRGPGVLDPLYEQYF. The CDR3 nucleotides are TGCGCCAGCAGCCAACCCCGGGGGCCAGGGGTCCTTGACCCGCTCTACGAGCAGTACTTC. This rearrangement joins TRBV4-1 to TRBJ2-7, with D perhaps TRBD1 or TRBD2 (6 bases each). V lost 2 bases and J lost 3, with 29 bases in between. Germline lookup yields CDR1 MGHRA and CDR2 YSYEKL. The CDR3 contains 20 residues.